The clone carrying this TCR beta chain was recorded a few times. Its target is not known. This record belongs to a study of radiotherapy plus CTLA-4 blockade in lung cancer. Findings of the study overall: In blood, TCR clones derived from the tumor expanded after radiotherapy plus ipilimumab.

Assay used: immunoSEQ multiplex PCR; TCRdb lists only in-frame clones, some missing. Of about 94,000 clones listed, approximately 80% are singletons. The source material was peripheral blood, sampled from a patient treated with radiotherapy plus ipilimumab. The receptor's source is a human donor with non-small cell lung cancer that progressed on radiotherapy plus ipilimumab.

The CDR3 region is CASSKASRYFYEQYF. As DNA, the CDR3 is TGTGCCAGCAGCAAAGCTTCACGCTACTTCTACGAGCAGTACTTC. The chain links TRBV21-1 to TRBJ2-7; the table's TRBD2 call for D was not verified on the DNA. TRBV21-1 is listed as a pseudogene. The CDR3 has 15 residues.